These T cell receptor beta chains were read from a single sample in a study of blood T cell repertoires in COVID-19. Profiling relied on immunoSEQ multiplex PCR, and the TCRdb table lists in-frame clones only, not all of them. This table has roughly 410,000 clones, around 90% appearing once. Sequenced: peripheral blood. The source of these receptors is a man in his forties or fifties with acute or convalescent COVID-19. CDR3s include the opening cysteine and the closing phenylalanine or tryptophan. D genes are given only for firm matches. Clone size appears in some rows only: once, few, many, or a class for an expanded clone.

J,D,size,V,CDR3,DNA
TRBJ2-1,.,.,TRBV6-5,CASSQWESTYNEQFF,TGTGCCAGCAGCCAATGGGAGTCTACCTACAATGAGCAGTTCTTC
TRBJ2-1,TRBD1,.,TRBV6-6,CASGQGDPNEQFF,TGTGCCAGCGGACAGGGGGACCCCAATGAGCAGTTCTTC
TRBJ2-7,.,.,TRBV12-3/TRBV12-4,CASSLLLEQYF,TGTGCCAGCAGTTTACTCCTCGAGCAGTACTTC
TRBJ2-3,TRBD2,.,TRBV4-2,CASGTSGGAGGTDTQYF,TGTGCCAGCGGGACTAGCGGGGGGGCCGGGGGCACAGATACGCAGTATTTT
TRBJ2-2,.,.,TRBV2,CASTHGTTNTGELFF,TGTGCCAGCACCCATGGGACAACCAACACCGGGGAGCTGTTTTTT
TRBJ1-1,.,.,TRBV5-6,CASSLVRDTEAFF,TGTGCCAGCAGCTTGGTCAGGGACACTGAAGCTTTCTTT
TRBJ2-1,.,once,TRBV27,CASSLSRLVEQFF,TGTGCCAGCAGTTTATCGCGGTTGGTTGAGCAGTTCTTC
TRBJ2-2,TRBD1,.,TRBV7-9,CASSLGQGLTGELFF,TGTGCCAGCAGCTTGGGACAGGGGTTGACCGGGGAGCTGTTTTTT
TRBJ2-1,TRBD2,.,TRBV28,CASSSTSGGFNEQFF,TGTGCCAGCAGCTCAACTAGCGGGGGGTTCAATGAGCAGTTCTTC
TRBJ1-6,TRBD1,.,TRBV11-2,CASSPEPGQSLNSPLHF,TGTGCCAGCAGCCCAGAACCGGGACAGTCTTTAAATTCACCCCTCCACTTT
TRBJ2-7,TRBD2,.,TRBV4-1,CASSLGTSGEYYEQYF,TGCGCCAGCAGCCTCGGGACTAGCGGGGAGTACTACGAGCAGTACTTC
TRBJ1-1,TRBD1,.,TRBV5-1,CASSPQGGTEAFF,TGCGCCAGCAGCCCTCAGGGGGGCACTGAAGCTTTCTTT
TRBJ2-7,TRBD1,.,TRBV5-4,CASSRDRGTYEQYF,TGTGCCAGCAGCCGGGACAGGGGAACCTACGAGCAGTACTTC
TRBJ2-3,.,.,TRBV11-2,CASSGGGRDTQYF,TGTGCCAGCAGCGGCGGGGGCCGAGATACGCAGTATTTT
TRBJ1-6,.,.,TRBV7-2,CASSSNRASYNSPLHF,TGTGCCAGCAGCTCCAACAGGGCGTCCTATAATTCACCCCTCCACTTT
TRBJ1-5,.,.,TRBV28,CASRTPDRLNQPQHF,TGTGCCAGCAGAACTCCGGACAGATTGAATCAGCCCCAGCATTTT
TRBJ2-2,.,few,TRBV9,CASSVNLNTGELFF,TGTGCCAGCAGCGTAAACTTGAACACCGGGGAGCTGTTTTTT
TRBJ2-3,TRBD2,.,TRBV11-2,CASSDLGGLAGASTDTQYF,TGTGCCAGCAGCGACCTCGGTGGGCTAGCGGGGGCGAGCACAGATACGCAGTATTTT
TRBJ1-2,TRBD1,.,TRBV4-1,CASSQPGQSRAYGYTF,TGCGCCAGCAGCCAACCGGGACAGAGTCGCGCCTATGGCTACACCTTC
TRBJ2-7,TRBD1,.,TRBV19,CASSFGQGPYEQYF,TGTGCCAGTAGTTTCGGACAGGGACCCTACGAGCAGTACTTC
TRBJ2-2,.,few,TRBV5-4,CASSISGVNTGELFF,TGTGCCAGCAGCATTAGCGGAGTAAACACCGGGGAGCTGTTTTTT
TRBJ2-3,TRBD2,.,TRBV18,CASSRTSGRANQDTQYF,TGTGCCAGCTCACGAACTAGCGGGAGGGCCAATCAAGATACGCAGTATTTT
TRBJ1-1,TRBD1,few,TRBV28,CASTGTALTIYEAFF,TGTGCCAGCACTGGGACAGCCTTGACAATATATGAAGCTTTCTTT
TRBJ1-1,.,.,TRBV29-1,CSGGGEEGTEAFF,TGCAGCGGGGGGGGAGAAGAGGGCACTGAAGCTTTCTTT
TRBJ2-3,.,.,TRBV6-6,CASGDRNTDTQYF,TGTGCCAGCGGCGACAGAAACACAGATACGCAGTATTTT
TRBJ1-2,TRBD1,.,TRBV7-9,CASSLPGQGWYGYTF,TGTGCCAGCAGCCTACCGGGACAGGGATGGTACGGCTACACCTTC
TRBJ1-4,.,.,TRBV12-5,CASGLTPATATNEKLFF,TGTGCTAGTGGTTTGACCCCTGCAACTGCAACTAATGAAAAACTGTTTTTT
TRBJ1-2,.,.,TRBV4-2,CASSQDVLGGPGYTF,TGTGCCAGCAGCCAAGATGTGCTCGGAGGCCCTGGCTACACCTTC
TRBJ1-1,.,.,TRBV3-1/TRBV3-2,CASSQDLNFLQEAFF,TGTGCCAGCAGCCAAGATCTTAATTTTTTACAGGAAGCTTTCTTT
TRBJ1-5,.,.,TRBV11-2,CASSLAPGSQPQHF,TGTGCCAGCAGCTTAGCGCCAGGAAGCCAGCCCCAGCATTTT
TRBJ2-5,TRBD1,.,TRBV4-1,CASSQDRAGGETQYF,TGCGCCAGCAGCCAAGATCGCGCAGGGGGTGAGACCCAGTACTTC
TRBJ2-1,.,.,TRBV13,CASSHRQAYNEQFF,TGTGCCAGCAGCCACCGACAGGCCTACAATGAGCAGTTCTTC
TRBJ1-1,.,.,TRBV19,CASRTKGGTEAFF,TGTGCCAGTAGGACCAAGGGGGGGACTGAAGCTTTCTTT
TRBJ1-2,.,.,TRBV27,CASSGGSNPYGYTF,TGTGCCAGCAGTGGGGGCAGCAACCCCTATGGCTACACCTTC
TRBJ2-5,.,.,TRBV12-3/TRBV12-4,CASSLQQETQYF,TGTGCCAGCAGTTTGCAGCAAGAGACCCAGTACTTC
TRBJ2-1,TRBD2,.,TRBV4-1,CASSHPRGGGPSSYNEQFF,TGCGCCAGCAGCCACCCGAGGGGCGGGGGGCCTAGCTCCTACAATGAGCAGTTCTTC
TRBJ2-2,TRBD2,.,TRBV7-2,CASSLARRGDTGELFF,TGTGCCAGCAGCTTGGCGCGGCGGGGGGACACCGGGGAGCTGTTTTTT
TRBJ1-1,.,.,TRBV5-1,CASSLTDRNTEAFF,TGCGCCAGCAGCTTGACCGACAGGAACACTGAAGCTTTCTTT
TRBJ2-7,TRBD1,.,TRBV19,CASSPQTGTYEQYF,TGTGCCAGTAGTCCCCAGACAGGGACCTACGAGCAGTACTTC
TRBJ2-3,.,.,TRBV6-2/TRBV6-3,CASSYAGTYRDTQYF,TGTGCCAGCAGTTACGCCGGGACTTACCGAGATACGCAGTATTTT
TRBJ2-7,TRBD2,.,TRBV10-3,CAISEYSMSSGGYEQYF,TGTGCCATCAGTGAGTACAGTATGTCTAGCGGGGGCTACGAGCAGTACTTC
TRBJ2-1,.,.,TRBV7-2,CASSSNLGGQTYNEQFF,TGTGCCAGCAGCTCGAACCTCGGGGGACAGACCTATAATGAGCAGTTCTTC
TRBJ2-1,.,.,TRBV28,CASSSRWEQFF,TGTGCCAGCAGTTCGCGATGGGAGCAGTTCTTC
TRBJ1-2,.,.,TRBV19,CASSRPPGHDLDYGYTF,TGTGCCAGTAGTAGACCCCCGGGACACGATTTGGACTATGGCTACACCTTC
TRBJ2-1,.,.,TRBV7-2,CASSPDTYNEQFF,TGTGCCAGCAGCCCGGACACCTACAATGAGCAGTTCTTC
TRBJ2-2,.,.,TRBV11-3,CASSSLRGSGGELFF,TGTGCCAGCAGCTCCCTTCGGGGTTCTGGCGGGGAGCTGTTTTTT